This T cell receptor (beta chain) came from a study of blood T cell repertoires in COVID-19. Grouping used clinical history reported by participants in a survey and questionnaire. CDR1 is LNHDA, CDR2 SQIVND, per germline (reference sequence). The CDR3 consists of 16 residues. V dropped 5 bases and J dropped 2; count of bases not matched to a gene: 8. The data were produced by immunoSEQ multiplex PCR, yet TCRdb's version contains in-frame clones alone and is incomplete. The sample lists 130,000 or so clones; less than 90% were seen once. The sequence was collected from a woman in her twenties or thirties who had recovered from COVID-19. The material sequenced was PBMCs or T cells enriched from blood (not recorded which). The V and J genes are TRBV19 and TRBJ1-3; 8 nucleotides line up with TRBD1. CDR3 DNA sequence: TGTGCCAGTAGTCTACCCGGGACAGGTACTGGAAACACCATATATTTT. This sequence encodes CASSLPGTGTGNTIYF.